This T cell receptor beta chain emerged from a study of T cells expressing NK-cell markers (dated by TCRdb to 2018 to 2020). The study in broad terms: Three sorted T-cell subsets (CD3+CD56+NKG2C+, CD3+CD56+NKG2C- and CD3+CD56-NKG2C+) from seven to nine donors had their TCR beta-chain repertoires profiled. The study sequenced eight donors, all healthy volunteers chosen at random: three men and five women. The libraries were sequenced on Illumina HiSeq 2000/2500, MiSeq or NextSeq, producing 2 x 150 bp reads. Among the eight sequenced donors, seven were HCMV-seropositive and one was HCMV-seronegative. What the authors observed across the whole study: Whether the expanded NKG2C-expressing T cell clones were specific for HCMV antigens remained unclear. Those dominant clonotypes were again the most abundant among CD3+CD56-NKG2C+ cells in several donors, at about 25-65%. In over five donors, the dominant CD3+CD56+NKG2C+ clonotypes were among the top 10 CD8+ clonotypes and accounted for roughly 1.0-8% of CD8+ T cells.

HCMV serostatus was determined by detecting HCMV-specific IgG in serum with a commercial ELISA kit. Ficoll density gradient centrifugation was used to isolate peripheral blood mononuclear cells from blood. Points on this clonotype: Its antigen has not been determined.

From the cysteine up to the phenylalanine, the CDR3 has a length of 12 residues. No DNA appears here. Via the germline V gene, CDR1 is SGHVS and CDR2 FQNEAQ. The data were produced on an Illumina HiSeq 2000. The TCR beta cDNA libraries were made using 5'RACE template switching, a step that added both a universal primer site and unique molecular identifiers. Priming for cDNA synthesis came from the TCR beta constant segment, and two successive PCR amplification steps followed. Under the source paper's analysis protocol: Reads were demultiplexed and grouped by UMI with MIGEC, and clonotypes were assembled and quantified with MiTCR. To exclude erroneous sequences, only TCR cDNA sequences supported by at least two reads were retained. The tcR package was used for downstream repertoire analysis, and clonotypes were matched between fractions using CDR3 nucleotide sequence together with V segment. VDJmatch was used to annotate antigen specificity against VDJdb, with one amino acid substitution in CDR3 permitted. Each entry corresponds to one CDR3 protein sequence from reads that TCRdb reprocessed, and DNA is not given. In this record, the V and J calls reflect TCRdb's handling and not the investigators' own analysis. The sample's records list 440,000 or so distinct CDR3 sequences. The ten largest clones capture under 7.5% of the sample.

The sample comprised blood T cells: a sorted CD56 or NKG2C T cell subset, CD4+ or CD8+ T cells, or bulk PBMC T cells (not recorded which). This TCR came from a woman between 18 and 70 years old in good health. Recombination joined TRBV7-8 with TRBJ2-4. CDR3 protein: CASSVKGNIQYF. With all but the CDR3 taken from the reference TRBV7-8 and TRBJ2-4 genes, the full variable domain is: GAGVSQSPRYKVAKRGQDVALRCDPISGHVSLFWYQQALGQGPEFLTYFQNEAQLDKSGLPSDRFFAERPEGSVSTLKIQRTQQEDSAVYLCASSVKGNIQYFGAGTRLSVL.